The rows below give T cell receptor beta chains drawn from one sample of a study of cytomegalovirus exposure and HLA in healthy donors. Clones were read by immunoSEQ multiplex PCR, and TCRdb kept only the in-frame ones, dropping some. The sample includes about 110,000 clones, around 80% of them seen just once. Source material: PBMCs. The receptors here all came from a woman aged 45-65 years in good health and CMV-seropositive. Each CDR3 is given with its conserved first and last residue. A D gene is named only where the DNA matches it firmly. Clone size is not always given. Where it is, it says once, few, many or a class for expanded clones.

j_call | v_call | clone_size | d_call | cdr3_aa | cdr3_nt
TRBJ1-1 | TRBV9 | few | - | CASSYTGFTEAFF | TGTGCCAGCAGCTATACAGGATTCACTGAAGCTTTCTTT
TRBJ2-5 | TRBV7-9 | once | - | CASSLDVSWQDNGEAQYF | TGTGCCAGCAGCTTAGACGTATCGTGGCAGGACAATGGAGAGGCCCAGTACTTC
TRBJ1-2 | TRBV6-4 | - | TRBD1 | CASRQETGGNYGYTF | TGTGCCAGCAGGCAAGAGACAGGGGGCAACTATGGCTACACCTTC
TRBJ1-6 | TRBV7-2 | - | TRBD1 | CASSLEGQLGSPLHF | TGTGCCAGCAGCTTAGAGGGACAGCTTGGTTCACCCCTCCACTTT
TRBJ2-3 | TRBV7-2 | - | TRBD2 | CASSLTSGGDTQYF | TGTGCCAGCAGCTTAACAAGCGGGGGTGATACGCAGTATTTT
TRBJ1-1 | TRBV18 | - | - | CASSNQNEDWAFF | TGTGCCAGCTCCAACCAGAACGAGGACTGGGCTTTCTTT
TRBJ2-5 | TRBV5-4 | - | - | CASSPRGRGGTQETQYF | TGTGCCAGCAGCCCACGGGGTCGTGGGGGGACGCAAGAGACCCAGTACTTC
TRBJ1-1 | TRBV18 | - | - | CASSPLDKDVGTEAFF | -
TRBJ1-2 | TRBV19 | few | TRBD1 | CASRPLGTGDYGYTF | TGTGCCAGTAGACCATTAGGGACAGGGGATTATGGCTACACCTTC
TRBJ2-7 | TRBV5-1 | - | TRBD2 | CASSLQTSGGSEQYF | TGCGCCAGCAGCTTGCAGACTAGCGGGGGGTCGGAGCAGTACTTC
TRBJ2-2 | TRBV5-1 | few | TRBD1 | CASSLRDSHTGELFF | TGCGCCAGCAGCCTCCGGGACAGCCACACCGGGGAGCTGTTTTTT
TRBJ1-4 | TRBV30 | - | - | CAWSVRRRVNEKLFF | TGTGCCTGGAGTGTACGCCGGCGGGTTAATGAAAAACTGTTTTTT
TRBJ1-1 | TRBV2 | - | - | CATSREADTEAFF | TGTGCCACCTCCAGGGAGGCGGACACTGAAGCTTTCTTT
TRBJ1-5 | TRBV6-5 | few | - | CASSAGRGENQPQHF | TGTGCCAGCAGTGCAGGGAGGGGCGAAAATCAGCCCCAGCATTTT
TRBJ1-2 | TRBV19 | - | - | CTSSPLSANYGYTF | TGTACCAGTAGTCCTCTCAGCGCTAACTATGGCTACACCTTC
TRBJ2-6 | TRBV27 | few | - | CASSLRDSGANVLTF | TGTGCCAGCAGTTTACGGGACTCTGGGGCCAACGTCCTGACTTTC
TRBJ1-5 | TRBV7-2 | - | - | CASSLGRGQPQHF | TGTGCCAGCAGCTTGGGTAGGGGTCAGCCCCAGCATTTT
TRBJ1-5 | TRBV5-6 | - | TRBD1 | CASSLGQGDQPQHF | TGTGCCAGCAGCTTAGGACAGGGTGATCAGCCCCAGCATTTT
TRBJ2-1 | TRBV6-1 | once | - | CASSEVRGYEQFF | TGTGCCAGCAGTGAAGTCAGAGGATATGAGCAGTTCTTC
TRBJ1-6 | TRBV9 | - | - | CASSVDGRVNSPLHF | TGTGCCAGCAGCGTAGATGGCAGGGTGAATTCACCCCTCCACTTT
TRBJ2-2 | TRBV19 | - | - | CASSWSLNTGELFF | TGTGCCAGCTCGTGGAGCTTGAACACCGGGGAGCTGTTTTTT
TRBJ1-2 | TRBV5-8 | - | TRBD1 | CASSLPGQANYGYTF | TGTGCCAGCAGCCTTCCCGGACAGGCGAACTATGGCTACACCTTC
TRBJ2-5 | TRBV7-9 | - | - | CSSSRQRETQYF | TGTTCCAGCAGCAGACAGAGGGAGACCCAGTACTTC
TRBJ1-2 | TRBV27 | - | TRBD1 | CASSPLGQNPVGYGYTF | TGTGCCAGCAGCCCTCTGGGACAGAACCCAGTGGGCTATGGCTACACCTTC
TRBJ1-2 | TRBV5-6 | - | - | CASSLPGRPIYGYTF | TGTGCCAGCAGCTTACCTGGCAGGCCGATCTATGGCTACACCTTC
TRBJ1-5 | TRBV5-8 | many | TRBD1 | CASSLQGYSNQPQHF | TGTGCCAGCAGCTTACAGGGGTATAGCAATCAGCCCCAGCATTTT
TRBJ2-1 | TRBV11-2 | - | TRBD2 | CASSLDMGLAGYNEQFF | TGTGCCAGCAGCTTAGATATGGGACTAGCGGGGTACAATGAGCAGTTCTTC
TRBJ1-1 | TRBV5-1 | - | - | CASSLVDRNTEAFF | TGCGCCAGCAGCTTGGTGGACAGGAACACTGAAGCTTTCTTT
TRBJ2-1 | TRBV9 | - | - | CASSASVEAWYEQFF | TGTGCCAGCAGCGCCTCGGTCGAGGCCTGGTATGAGCAGTTCTTC
TRBJ2-2 | TRBV15 | - | - | CATSRARDYTGELFF | TGTGCCACCAGCAGAGCCAGAGACTACACCGGGGAGCTGTTTTTT
TRBJ2-3 | TRBV5-1 | - | TRBD1 | CASSFGQGADTQYF | TGCGCCAGCAGCTTCGGACAGGGGGCAGATACGCAGTATTTT
TRBJ1-1 | TRBV18 | once | TRBD1 | CASSPSTGGSAEAFF | TGTGCCAGCTCACCCTCCACAGGGGGCTCTGCTGAAGCTTTCTTT
TRBJ1-2 | TRBV25-1 | - | - | CASSATGNYGYTF | TGTGCCAGCAGCGCTACAGGGAACTATGGCTACACCTTC
TRBJ2-7 | TRBV9 | - | TRBD1 | CASSAGQVLGEQYF | TGTGCCAGCAGCGCAGGACAGGTTCTCGGGGAGCAGTACTTC
TRBJ2-5 | TRBV7-8 | - | - | CASSLPTVSQETQYF | TGTGCCAGCAGCTTACCGACAGTAAGCCAAGAGACCCAGTACTTC
TRBJ2-1 | TRBV5-6 | - | - | CASSGPGLRYNEQFF | TGTGCCAGCAGCGGCCCGGGATTGAGGTACAATGAGCAGTTCTTC
TRBJ2-1 | TRBV4-1 | - | TRBD2 | CASSPLAGGLVDNEQFF | TGCGCCAGCAGCCCACTAGCGGGGGGGCTAGTCGACAATGAGCAGTTCTTC
TRBJ1-1 | TRBV2 | - | TRBD1 | CASSESPGQGPLNTEAFF | TGTGCCAGCAGTGAATCCCCGGGACAGGGGCCTTTGAACACTGAAGCTTTCTTT
TRBJ1-1 | TRBV5-4 | - | TRBD1 | CASSRGQGDTEAFF | TGTGCCAGCAGCCGTGGTCAGGGGGACACTGAAGCTTTCTTT
TRBJ1-2 | TRBV10-3 | few | TRBD1 | CAISDRGDRGGYTF | TGTGCCATCAGTGATCGGGGGGACAGGGGAGGCTACACCTTC
TRBJ1-3 | TRBV7-9 | few | - | CASSLSSSGNTIYF | TGTGCCAGCAGCCTCTCCAGCTCTGGAAACACCATATATTTT
TRBJ1-4 | TRBV7-6 | few | - | CASSLRTGEATNEKLFF | TGTGCCAGCAGCCTAAGGACGGGGGAAGCAACTAATGAAAAACTGTTTTTT
TRBJ1-2 | TRBV18 | - | - | CASSPQGPRTNYGYTF | TGTGCCAGCTCACCCCAGGGTCCCCGGACTAACTATGGCTACACCTTC
TRBJ2-1 | TRBV11-3 | - | TRBD1 | CASSLGQGSYNEQFF | TGTGCCAGCAGCTTAGGACAGGGCTCCTACAATGAGCAGTTCTTC
TRBJ1-1 | TRBV5-4 | - | TRBD1 | CASSLQGGTEAFF | TGTGCCAGCAGCTTACAGGGGGGCACTGAAGCTTTCTTT
TRBJ1-2 | TRBV5-5 | - | - | CASSLGSVGYTF | TGTGCCAGCAGCTTGGGCAGCGTTGGCTACACCTTC
TRBJ2-2 | TRBV2 | - | TRBD1 | CASSETGTAGELFF | TGTGCCAGCAGTGAGACAGGGACGGCCGGGGAGCTGTTTTTT
TRBJ2-5 | TRBV7-3 | - | - | CASSSTLQETQYF | TGTGCCAGCAGTTCGACTCTACAAGAGACCCAGTACTTC
TRBJ1-1 | TRBV9 | - | - | CASSAQVNTEAFF | TGTGCCAGCAGCGCCCAGGTCAACACTGAAGCTTTCTTT
TRBJ2-5 | TRBV28 | few | - | CASTLSGGRRETQYF | TGTGCCAGCACCCTGTCGGGCGGGCGCAGGGAGACCCAGTACTTC
TRBJ1-4 | TRBV28 | - | TRBD1 | CASSRTGGNEKLFF | TGTGCCAGCAGCCGGACAGGGGGCAATGAAAAACTGTTTTTT
TRBJ2-2 | TRBV29-1 | - | TRBD2 | CSVEPYRGLAGGPSGELFF | TGCAGCGTTGAACCATATAGGGGTCTAGCGGGGGGGCCAAGTGGGGAGCTGTTTTTT
TRBJ2-7 | TRBV4-2 | - | - | CASSQGAAGGQNYEQYF | TGTGCCAGCAGCCAAGGGGCCGCCGGTGGACAAAATTACGAGCAGTACTTC
TRBJ2-3 | TRBV7-2 | - | TRBD2 | CASSALRGQRGTTDTQYF | TGTGCCAGCAGCGCATTACGGGGTCAGCGGGGGACCACAGATACGCAGTATTTT
TRBJ1-2 | TRBV6-1 | once | - | CASRLTLNYGYTF | TGTGCCAGCAGGCTGACTCTGAACTATGGCTACACCTTC
TRBJ1-1 | TRBV4-1 | - | - | CASSVEQGYTEAFF | TGCGCCAGCAGCGTGGAGCAGGGGTACACTGAAGCTTTCTTT
TRBJ1-5 | TRBV19 | - | - | CASSIPPRGNQPQHF | TGTGCCAGTAGTATTCCCCCGAGGGGCAATCAGCCCCAGCATTTT
TRBJ2-1 | TRBV5-1 | - | TRBD2 | CASSLVSGANNEQFF | TGCGCCAGCAGCTTGGTCAGCGGGGCCAACAATGAGCAGTTCTTC
TRBJ1-5 | TRBV5-6 | - | - | CASSLGTVHSNQPQHF | TGTGCCAGCAGCTTGGGGACAGTCCATAGCAATCAGCCCCAGCATTTT